This T cell receptor beta chain was captured in a study of T cells in Graves' hyperthyroidism and ophthalmopathy. The sample holds many counts of this clonotype. V lost 0 bases and J 0 bases, leaving 8 bases between the germline ends. The CDR3 covers 14 residues. Looked up from germline, CDR1 is GTSNPN and CDR2 is SVGIG (reference sequence). Amplified regions were TCR beta CDR3 sequences from RNA transcripts. First-round RT-PCR with HTBI primers amplified the TCR CDR3 region. Each CDR3 protein is one row after TCRdb ran MiXCR on the multiplex PCR reads. The sample yields about 690,000 distinct CDR3 sequences, around a sixth seen once.

The specimen sequenced was blood. V and J are TRBV30 and TRBJ1-1; D remains unclear. The TCR was taken from a man in his forties or fifties with Graves' hyperthyroidism. CDR3 nucleotides: TGTGCCTGGAGTGTACCCAACGTGAACACTGAAGCTTTCTTT. It specifies CAWSVPNVNTEAFF.